The subject of this entry is one T cell receptor (beta chain). The data stem from a study of blood T cell repertoires in COVID-19. Looking at the study overall: Samples came from the United States, Italy and Spain, spanning acute and convalescent COVID-19.

Generated by immunoSEQ multiplex PCR, the TCRdb table keeps only in-frame clones and is missing some. The sample consists of hundreds of thousands of clones, 70% to 90% of them appearing once. V was clipped by 7 bases and J by 11 bases; unmatched bases: 16. CDR1 and CDR2 (germline): SNHLY, FYNNEI. This CDR3 region has 14 residues. The receptor was isolated from a man aged 18 to 29 who had recovered from COVID-19. The V and J genes are TRBV2 and TRBJ1-1; TRBD1 aligns across 7 bases. Sequencing used PBMCs or T cells enriched from blood (not recorded which). The CDR3 DNA sequence: TGTGCCAGCATAATCGGGCAGGGGGAATTCTTGGCTTTCTTT. As protein: CASIIGQGEFLAFF.